These 24 T cell receptor beta chains came from one sample sequenced in a study of metastatic and nonmetastatic thyroid tumors. Patients underwent thyroid surgery, and none had received any treatment before it. TCRdb re-clonotyped the PCR reads via MiXCR. The sample lists about 12,000 clones; roughly a third were seen once. Sequencing was performed on tumor tissue. These receptors were obtained from a female donor with papillary thyroid cancer or a benign thyroid nodule (not recorded which). Some clones in this sample may be carry-over from other donors' samples.

The chain has TRBV12-3 or TRBV12-4 and TRBJ1-1, with D unclear. The CDR3 length is 14 residues. Trimming cost V 6 bases and J 3 bases, with 14 bases left between them. For the CDR3, the DNA is TGTGCCAGCAGGAAGACCGCCGTTGACACTGAAGCTTTCTTT. Translation gives CASRKTAVDTEAFF.

This clone is medium-sized in the sample. This chain connects TRBV2 to TRBJ1-6; a weak D match, TRBD1 (6 bases). Trimming removed 10 bases at V and 6 bases at J, with 19 bases between. The CDR3 length is 15 residues. CDR1 and CDR2 from the germline V gene are SNHLY and FYNNEI. CDR3 residues: CATLPTGGPNSPLHF. CDR3 nucleotides: TGTGCCACGCTTCCCACGGGGGGGCCTAATTCACCCCTCCACTTT. The full variable domain, in which reference TRBV2 and TRBJ1-6 provide the parts outside the CDR3, is EPEVTQTPSHQVTQMGQEVILRCVPISNHLYFYWYRQILGQKVEFLVSFYNNEISEKSEIFDDQFSVERPDGSNFTLKIRSTKLEDSAMYFCATLPTGGPNSPLHFGNGTRLTVT.

The CDR3 here is CASPHRAGDQPQHF. In DNA, the CDR3 is TGTGCCAGCCCCCACAGGGCGGGGGATCAGCCCCAGCATTTT. The chain uses TRBV13 and TRBJ1-5, with TRBD1 as a possible D gene (6 bases). V dropped 8 bases and J dropped 5 bases, with 16 bases sitting between them. Germline V gene sequence: CDR1 PRHDT, CDR2 FYEKMQ (reference sequence). The CDR3 has 14 residues.

This clone was detected ten times or more. The chain carries TRBV20-1 and TRBJ2-1; D call uncertain. Germline assignment: CDR1 DFQATT and CDR2 SNEGSKA (reference sequence). This CDR3 region has 14 residues. V shed 3 bases and J shed 3 bases, with 12 bases lying between them. The CDR3 spells CSARFWRSYNEQFF. The CDR3 DNA sequence: TGCAGTGCTAGGTTCTGGCGGAGCTACAATGAGCAGTTCTTC.

This clone was counted a few times. The chain employs TRBV28 and TRBJ2-2, with 10 bases aligning to TRBD1. Germline CDR1 reads MDHEN; CDR2 reads SYDVKM. The CDR3 consists of 16 residues. The junction had 8 bases not matched to a gene; V was cut back by 5 bases and J by 5 bases. This CDR3 reads CASSGWTGGSTGELFF. CDR3 bases: TGTGCCAGCAGTGGATGGACAGGGGGATCGACCGGGGAGCTGTTTTTT.

This clone has at least ten counts. This chain joins TRBV5-1 and TRBJ2-5, with TRBD2 as a possible D gene (6 bases). CDR3 length equals 15 residues. CDR1 is SGHRS, CDR2 YFSETQ, per germline. Trimming took 6 bases from V and 1 from J, leaving 16 bases between them. CDR3 sequence reads: CASKELGGTQETQYF. CDR3 coding DNA: TGCGCCAGCAAAGAGTTGGGCGGGACCCAAGAGACCCAGTACTTC.

The chain employs TRBV30 and TRBJ2-7; D possibly matches TRBD1 or TRBD2 (5 bases each). V lost 5 bases, J lost 2 bases, and 10 bases lay in between. There are 12 residues in the CDR3. CDR1 is GTSNPN, CDR2 SVGIG, per germline (reference sequence). CDR3 protein: CAWPLGAYEQYV. In DNA, the CDR3 is TGTGCCTGGCCCTTGGGGGCCTACGAGCAGTACGTC.

The rearrangement uses TRBV28 and TRBJ2-7, with TRBD1 identical over 8 bases. The CDR3 is 14 amino acids. V shed 5 bases, J shed 4 bases, and the junction held 7 bases outside the gene matches. Germline loops: CDR1 MDHEN, CDR2 SYDVKM. CDR3: CASSKGQGGYEQYV. In DNA, the CDR3 is TGTGCCAGCAGTAAAGGACAGGGCGGTTACGAGCAGTACGTC.

This clone was counted only a few times. One end of the junction varies from germline; a read error may be responsible. The rearrangement uses TRBV25-1 and TRBJ1-6; D is unclear. CDR1 is MGHDK and CDR2 is SYGVNS in the germline V gene. This CDR3 has 13 residues. CDR3 bases: TGTTCCAGCAGTGTCAACCTGGGTTCACCCCTCCACTTT. Its protein is CSSSVNLGSPLHF.

V gene TRBV20-1 combines with J gene TRBJ2-2; D is unclear. Trimming took off 3 bases at V and 7 bases at J, with 9 bases between the two ends. Germline V gene sequence: CDR1 DFQATT, CDR2 SNEGSKA (reference sequence). This CDR3 spans 12 amino acids. The DNA for the CDR3 is TGCAGTGCTAGGAGGACGGTCGGGGAGCTGTTTTTT. Translating gives CSARRTVGELFF.

Ten or more counts support this clone. The chain employs TRBV24-1 and TRBJ2-3; the D is unclear. Germline V lookup: CDR1 KGHDR, CDR2 SFDVKD. Trimming stripped 1 base from V and 2 bases from J, with 9 bases between. There are 15 residues in the CDR3. The CDR3 is CATSDFGENTDTQYF. CDR3 bases: TGTGCCACCAGTGATTTCGGAGAGAACACAGATACGCAGTATTTT.

The V and J genes are TRBV30 and TRBJ1-2; weak D call: TRBD1 (6 bases). V lost 6 bases and J lost 4, with 12 bases in between. CDR1 is GTSNPN, CDR2 SVGIG, per germline (reference sequence). CDR3 length equals 12 residues. CDR3 region: CACQRQAYGYTF. CDR3 DNA sequence: TGTGCCTGTCAGAGACAGGCCTATGGCTACACCTTC.

This clone was recorded many times. A much larger clonotype is one base distant, so this may be a read error. The identical CDR3 is also encoded by other nucleotide sequences in the sample. As DNA, the CDR3 is TGTGCCAGCAGTTCGGGACCGGTGGGGGCCGGGGAGCTGTTTTTT. This codes for CASSSGPVGAGELFF. The chain recombines TRBV7-6 with TRBJ2-2; D possibly uses TRBD1 or TRBD2 (5 bases each). This CDR3 is built from 15 residues. V was shortened by 6 bases and J by 6 bases, with 17 bases between the two germline ends. The germline V gene encodes CDR1 SGHVS and CDR2 FNYEAQ.

J is TRBJ2-7 and V is TRBV5-1; D could derive from TRBD1 or TRBD2 (5 bases each). Per germline, CDR1 SGHRS and CDR2 YFSETQ. The CDR3 contains 16 residues. The V end was cut by 4 bases, the J end by 7 bases, with 24 bases between. CDR3 sequence reads: CASSPSQISGRPEQYF. CDR3 bases: TGCGCCAGCAGCCCTAGTCAGATATCGGGACGCCCAGAGCAGTACTTC.

The chain links TRBV7-3 to TRBJ2-3; no clear D gene. Germline V CDR1 and CDR2: SGHTA, FQGTGA. This CDR3 comprises 16 residues. The V end was cut by 1 base, the J end by 0 bases, with 11 bases between. The CDR3 reads CASSLRVASSTDTQYF. CDR3 DNA sequence: TGTGCCAGCAGCTTAAGGGTCGCTTCTAGCACAGATACGCAGTATTTT.

This clone qualifies as large (0.1 to 1%). The chain joins TRBV27 to TRBJ1-1, with D possibly being TRBD1 (5 bases). The CDR3 is made up of 13 amino acids. Trimming left V 3 bases short and J 7 bases short, with 12 bases between. Germline V lookup: CDR1 MNHEY, CDR2 SMNVEV (reference sequence). The DNA of the CDR3 is TGTGCCAGCAGTTTGGGGGTTGGGAGTGAAGCTTTCTTT. Translated, it gives CASSLGVGSEAFF.

The J gene is TRBJ1-2, the V gene TRBV30; D is unclear. Germline lookup yields CDR1 GTSNPN and CDR2 SVGIG (reference sequence). The germline V and J ends were trimmed by 4 bases and 5 bases, with 14 bases remaining between them. This CDR3 is 13 amino acids long. The CDR3 spells CAWNAGLGYGYTF. The CDR3 DNA reads TGTGCCTGGAACGCTGGGCTGGGGTATGGCTACACCTTC.

Turning to this clone: The junction departs from the called germline gene at one end, perhaps through a read error. The chain has TRBV6-2 or TRBV6-3 and TRBJ2-7, with a weak D call TRBD2 (5 bases). CDR3 length equals 16 residues. Germline CDR1 and CDR2: MNHEY and SVGEGT. The CDR3 sequence is CASSLQRGNSVYKQYF. CDR3 coding DNA: TGTGCCAGCAGTTTACAGAGAGGGAATTCGGTCTACAAGCAGTACTTC.

This clone was seen a handful of times. The chain uses TRBV7-9 and TRBJ2-1, with D possibly matching TRBD2 (5 bases). Germline assignment: CDR1 SEHNR and CDR2 FQNEAQ (reference sequence). This CDR3 is built from 12 residues. The V and J ends lost 2 bases and 12 bases respectively, with 11 bases between them. The CDR3 DNA is TGTGCCAGCAGCTTATTTACCGAGGGGCAGTTCTTC. Its protein is CASSLFTEGQFF. Drawing the rest from reference TRBV7-9 and TRBJ2-1, the complete variable domain is DTGVSQNPRHKITKRGQNVTFRCDPISEHNRLYWYRQTLGQGPEFLTYFQNEAQLEKSRLLSDRFSAERPKGSFSTLEIQRTEQGDSAMYLCASSLFTEGQFFGPGTRLTVL.

This clone was counted at least ten times. V is TRBV6-1 and J is TRBJ2-7; no clear D. Germline V lookup: CDR1 MNHNS, CDR2 SASEGT. There are 12 residues in the CDR3. V was trimmed by 2 bases and J by 4 bases, leaving 6 bases between them. CDR3 in amino acids: CASSESKYEQYF. The CDR3 DNA follows: TGTGCCAGCAGTGAATCGAAGTACGAGCAGTACTTC.

This clone occurred many times. DNA of the CDR3: TGTGCCAGCCCCTACGCGGGACAGGGTATTGAATCTAGGTATTTT. Protein: CASPYAGQGIESRYF. The gene calls are TRBV2 and TRBJ2-3, with TRBD1 matching over 9 bases. The CDR3 extends over 15 amino acids. The germline V gene encodes CDR1 SNHLY and CDR2 FYNNEI. Trimming took 8 bases from V and 14 from J; bases not matched to a gene: 20.

The rearrangement uses TRBV30 and TRBJ1-2; D unclear. This CDR3 region has 13 residues. V lost 0 bases to trimming and J lost 8 bases, with 13 bases between them. CDR1 and CDR2 (germline): GTSNPN, SVGIG (reference sequence). CDR3 amino acids: CAWSVRRGTGYTF. CDR3 bases: TGTGCCTGGAGTGTACGTCGAGGTACGGGCTACACCTTC.

By proportion, this clone is medium-sized. V usage is TRBV9 and J usage is TRBJ2-7, with 8 positions matching TRBD2. The V gene end was trimmed by 0 bases and the J gene end by 5 bases; junction bases not matched to a gene: 10. The germline V gene has CDR1 SGDLS and CDR2 YYNGEE. The CDR3 extends over 16 amino acids. This CDR3 is CASSVGPSGSDNEQYF. The CDR3 DNA follows: TGTGCCAGCAGCGTAGGGCCCAGCGGGAGTGACAACGAGCAGTACTTC.

This clone showed up many times. Within the sample, other DNA sequences also encode this same CDR3. V gene TRBV29-1 combines with J gene TRBJ2-1, with a weak D call TRBD1 (6 bases). Germline CDR1 and CDR2: SQVTM and ANQGSEA. This CDR3 comprises 13 residues. V was trimmed by 1 base and J by 3 bases, leaving 7 bases between them. DNA for the CDR3: TGCAGCGTTGAAGGGACAGACTACAATGAGCAGTTCTTC. The encoded protein is CSVEGTDYNEQFF.